Listed below are T cell receptor beta chains from one sample, sequenced in a study of cytomegalovirus exposure and HLA in healthy donors. The table came from immunoSEQ multiplex PCR; TCRdb's copy has only in-frame clones and leaves some out. The sample comprises about 150,000 clones, around 79% of which are singletons, and roughly 3.4% rests with the top ten. Sequencing was done on a sample of PBMCs. The receptors were sampled from a human donor in good health. The CDR3 runs from the conserved cysteine through the conserved F or W. D genes are given only for firm matches. Rows give clone size only sometimes, using once, few, many, or a class for an expanded clone.

>.|TRBV13|TRBD1|TRBJ2-6
CASSYGTGAGSGANVLTF
TGTGCCAGCAGCTACGGGACAGGCGCCGGTTCTGGGGCCAACGTCCTGACTTTC
>.|TRBV6-5|TRBD2|TRBJ2-1
CASSTSGDYNEQFF
TGTGCCAGCAGCACTAGCGGGGATTACAATGAGCAATTCTTC
>.|TRBV20-1|.|TRBJ1-2
CSARHRGYTF
TGCAGTGCTAGGCATCGAGGGTACACCTTC
>once|TRBV19|.|TRBJ1-1
CASREVAGARPEAFF
TGTGCCAGCAGGGAAGTGGCAGGGGCCCGGCCTGAAGCTTTCTTT
>.|TRBV7-9|.|TRBJ2-1
CASSLVPLGLNNEQFF
TGTGCCAGCAGCTTAGTGCCGCTGGGCCTTAACAATGAGCAGTTCTTC
>few|TRBV7-9|TRBD2|TRBJ2-3
CASSPTSGAPDTQYF
TGTGCCAGCAGCCCGACTAGCGGGGCCCCAGATACGCAGTATTTT
>.|TRBV7-6|.|TRBJ2-7
CASSLVSGDYEQYF
TGTGCCAGCAGCTTAGTTTCGGGAGACTACGAGCAGTACTTC
>.|TRBV18|.|TRBJ2-3
CASSPGGATHTDTQYF
TGTGCCAGCTCACCAGGGGGGGCCACACACACAGATACGCAGTATTTT
>.|TRBV25-1|.|TRBJ1-3
CASSDPSTTGNTIYF
TGTGCCAGCAGTGATCCGTCAACAACTGGAAACACCATATATTTT
>.|TRBV11-2|TRBD1|TRBJ1-1
CASSPGQGRIEAFF
TGTGCCAGCAGCCCGGGACAGGGGCGCATTGAAGCTTTCTTT
>.|TRBV6-1|.|TRBJ1-2
CASSASPVNYGYTF
TGTGCCAGCAGCGCGTCGCCGGTCAACTATGGCTACACCTTC
>.|TRBV5-6|.|TRBJ1-4
CASSFSSGTGEKLFF
TGTGCCAGCAGCTTCAGTTCCGGGACGGGAGAAAAGCTGTTTTTT
>.|TRBV19|TRBD1|TRBJ1-2
CASSRGTGDYTF
TGTGCCAGTAGTAGAGGGACAGGGGATTACACCTTC
>.|TRBV7-8|.|TRBJ2-3
CASSLEGTLGADTQYF
TGTGCCAGCAGCTTAGAGGGGACTTTAGGAGCAGATACGCAGTATTTT
>.|TRBV4-1|.|TRBJ2-3
CASSPPWRGQTDTQYF
TGCGCCAGCAGCCCCCCGTGGCGGGGCCAAACAGATACGCAGTATTTT
>.|TRBV7-9|.|TRBJ1-1
CASSLRQGVNTEAFF
TGTGCCAGCAGCTTAAGGCAGGGTGTGAACACTGAAGCTTTCTTT
>.|TRBV5-1|.|TRBJ1-4
CASSSDTLNEKLFF
TGCGCCAGCAGCTCAGACACCCTTAATGAAAAACTGTTTTTT
>.|TRBV4-1|.|TRBJ2-7
CASSRDNYEQYF
TGCGCCAGCAGCCGAGACAACTACGAGCAGTACTTC
>.|TRBV7-8|TRBD2|TRBJ2-7
CASSFGIRRELSYEQYF
TGTGCCAGCAGCTTTGGTATTAGGCGGGAGCTGAGCTACGAGCAGTACTTC
>once|TRBV7-9|TRBD1|TRBJ2-4
CASSLGDRDKNIQYF
TGTGCCAGCAGCTTAGGCGACAGGGACAAAAACATTCAGTACTTC
>.|TRBV6-5|.|TRBJ2-3
CASSRATTDTQYF
TGTGCCAGCAGCAGGGCCACCACAGATACGCAGTATTTT
>.|TRBV10-3|.|TRBJ1-5
CATPGCQPQHF
TGTGCCACCCCGGGTTGTCAGCCCCAGCATTTT
>.|TRBV6-1|.|TRBJ2-1
CASSARTAEPFF
TGTGCCAGCAGTGCCCGGACAGCCGAGCCGTTCTTC
>once|TRBV7-2|TRBD2|TRBJ2-1
CASSPTSGPQQFF
TGTGCCAGCAGCCCCACTAGCGGCCCGCAGCAGTTCTTC
>.|TRBV5-1|.|TRBJ1-3
CASSLRGEGGSGNTIYF
TGCGCCAGCAGCCTCCGAGGGGAAGGGGGCTCTGGAAACACCATATATTTT
>.|TRBV28|TRBD1|TRBJ2-5
CASSLRGQGFQETQYF
TGTGCCAGCAGTTTACGAGGACAGGGGTTCCAAGAGACCCAGTACTTC
>.|TRBV18|TRBD2|TRBJ2-1
CASSPLASGSRNEQFF
TGTGCCAGCTCACCACTGGCTAGCGGGAGTCGAAATGAGCAGTTCTTC
>.|TRBV6-4|.|TRBJ1-5
CASQLEANSNQPQHF
TGTGCCAGCCAACTCGAGGCTAATAGCAATCAGCCCCAGCATTTT
>.|TRBV7-6|.|TRBJ2-1
CASSTGQGGRNEQFF
TGTGCCAGCAGCACCGGGCAGGGGGGTAGGAATGAGCAGTTCTTC
>.|TRBV5-6|TRBD1|TRBJ2-7
CASSLGDRAYEQYF
TGTGCCAGCAGCCTCGGGGACAGGGCCTACGAGCAGTACTTC
>few|TRBV29-1|.|TRBJ2-7
CSVPGHHYEQYF
TGCAGCGTTCCTGGACACCACTACGAGCAGTACTTC
>.|TRBV5-6|.|TRBJ1-5
CASSLGQGGLNQPQHF
TGTGCCAGCAGCTTGGGGCAGGGAGGCCTCAATCAGCCCCAGCATTTT
>once|TRBV19|TRBD1|TRBJ2-1
CASSARQGAGGEQFF
TGTGCCAGTAGTGCTCGACAGGGGGCGGGGGGTGAGCAGTTCTTC
>.|TRBV6-1|.|TRBJ1-5
CASTEVAGRNQPQHF
TGTGCCAGCACCGAAGTGGCAGGGAGGAATCAGCCCCAGCATTTT
>.|TRBV15|.|TRBJ1-2
CATSREDRVNYGYTF
TGTGCCACCAGCAGAGAAGACAGAGTGAACTATGGCTACACCTTC
>.|TRBV9|TRBD2|TRBJ2-1
CASSPTSGGANEQFF
TGTGCCAGCAGCCCCACTAGCGGAGGGGCGAATGAGCAGTTCTTC
>.|TRBV6-5|TRBD2|TRBJ2-3
CASSRRGLNTDTQYF
TGTGCCAGCAGTCGACGGGGACTAAACACAGATACGCAGTATTTT
>.|TRBV6-5|.|TRBJ2-3
CASSRMPGVTDTQYF
TGTGCCAGCAGCCGCATGCCGGGGGTCACAGATACGCAGTATTTT
>.|TRBV7-3|.|TRBJ2-3
CASSSPGREADTQYF
TGTGCCAGCAGCTCCCCCGGCAGGGAGGCAGATACGCAGTATTTT
>.|TRBV5-1|TRBD2|TRBJ2-1
CASSSLQRGLDEQFF
TGCGCCAGCAGTTCCCTCCAGCGGGGCTTGGATGAGCAGTTCTTC
>.|TRBV28|TRBD1|TRBJ1-2
CASRRGQRYGYTF
TGTGCCAGCAGAAGGGGACAGCGGTATGGCTACACCTTC
>few|TRBV7-3|.|TRBJ2-3
CASSMGLNVDTQYF
TGTGCCAGCAGCATGGGACTCAATGTCGATACGCAGTATTTT
>.|TRBV7-7|.|TRBJ1-3
CASSLGAGAGNTIYF
TGTGCCAGCAGCTTAGGAGCAGGGGCTGGAAACACCATATATTTT
>.|TRBV10-3|.|TRBJ2-3
CAISPGFADTQYF
TGTGCCATCAGTCCAGGGTTCGCAGATACGCAGTATTTT
>once|TRBV19|.|TRBJ1-4
CASSAPPTSREKLFF
TGTGCCAGTAGTGCGCCTCCTACCTCCCGGGAAAAACTGTTTTTT
>.|TRBV6-5|.|TRBJ1-4
CASRSGNEKLFF
TGTGCCAGCAGATCAGGGAATGAAAAACTGTTTTTT
>.|TRBV28|.|TRBJ1-2
CASSLSTGNYTF
TGTGCCAGCAGTTTGTCCACAGGGAACTACACCTTC
>.|TRBV19|.|TRBJ1-5
CASAMIGGPQHF
TGTGCCAGTGCTATGATTGGAGGGCCCCAGCATTTT
>.|TRBV7-2|.|TRBJ2-7
CASSHWGVPYEQYF
TGTGCCAGCAGCCACTGGGGCGTACCCTACGAGCAGTACTTC
>.|TRBV19|TRBD1|TRBJ1-1
CASTLTGEYTEAFF
TGTGCCAGTACCTTAACAGGGGAATACACTGAAGCTTTCTTT
>.|TRBV19|TRBD2|TRBJ2-7
CASSRTSWTGGLYEQYF
TGTGCCAGTAGTCGAACTAGCTGGACGGGGGGGCTCTACGAGCAGTACTTC
>.|TRBV6-6|.|TRBJ1-1
CASSYSGRENTEAFF
TGTGCCAGCAGTTACTCCGGCAGGGAAAACACTGAAGCTTTCTTT
>.|TRBV15|.|TRBJ1-5
CATSRNAGVGNQPQHF
TGTGCCACCAGCAGAAACGCAGGGGTGGGGAATCAGCCCCAGCATTTT
>.|TRBV5-1|TRBD1|TRBJ1-4
CASSLEQGANEKLFF
TGCGCCAGCAGCTTAGAACAGGGGGCTAATGAAAAACTGTTTTTT
>.|TRBV7-2|.|TRBJ2-2
CASTLARGVPTGELFF
TGTGCCAGCACCCTCGCCAGGGGTGTCCCCACCGGGGAGCTGTTTTTT
>.|TRBV6-4|.|TRBJ1-4
CASSAKNEKLFF
TGTGCCAGCAGTGCCAAAAATGAAAAACTGTTTTTT
>.|TRBV6-1|TRBD1|TRBJ2-3
CASSALSGNTGGADTQYF
TGTGCCAGCAGTGCCCTATCAGGAAATACAGGGGGCGCAGATACGCAGTATTTT